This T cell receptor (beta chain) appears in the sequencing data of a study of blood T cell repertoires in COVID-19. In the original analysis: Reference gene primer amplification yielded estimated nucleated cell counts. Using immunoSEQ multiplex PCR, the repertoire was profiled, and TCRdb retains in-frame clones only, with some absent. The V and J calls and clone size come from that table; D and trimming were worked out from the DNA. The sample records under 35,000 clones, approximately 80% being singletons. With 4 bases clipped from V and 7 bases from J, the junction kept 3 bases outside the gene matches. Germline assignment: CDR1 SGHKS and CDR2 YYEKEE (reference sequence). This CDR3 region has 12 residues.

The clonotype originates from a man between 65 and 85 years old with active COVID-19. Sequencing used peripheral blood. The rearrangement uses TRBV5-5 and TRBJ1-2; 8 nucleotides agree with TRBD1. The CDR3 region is CASSLTGGGYTF. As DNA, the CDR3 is TGTGCCAGCAGCCTCACAGGGGGTGGCTACACCTTC.